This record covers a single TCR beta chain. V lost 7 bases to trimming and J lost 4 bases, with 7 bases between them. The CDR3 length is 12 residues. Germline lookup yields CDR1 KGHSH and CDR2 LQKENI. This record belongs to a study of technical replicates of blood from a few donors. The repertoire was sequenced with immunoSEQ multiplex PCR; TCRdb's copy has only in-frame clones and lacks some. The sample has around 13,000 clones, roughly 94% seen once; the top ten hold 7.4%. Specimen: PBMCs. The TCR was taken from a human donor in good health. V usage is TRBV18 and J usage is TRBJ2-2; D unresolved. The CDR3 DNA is TGTGCCAGCTTCCTACTCACCGGGGAGCTGTTTTTT. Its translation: CASFLLTGELFF.